These T cell receptor beta chains were read from a single sample in a study of blood T cell repertoires in COVID-19. Measured with immunoSEQ multiplex PCR; TCRdb has only the in-frame clones, and not every one. The data show 60,000 to 80,000 clones, around 89% seen once. Sample: peripheral blood. These TCRs come from a woman in her sixties or seventies with COVID-19, enrolled during active disease. Both conserved end residues are part of each CDR3. The order of the fields is J gene, D gene, clone size, V gene, CDR3 DNA, CDR3 protein. A D gene is named only where the DNA matches it firmly. Clone size appears in some rows only: once, few, many, or a class for an expanded clone.

>TRBJ1-1|NA|NA|TRBV6-2/TRBV6-3
TGTGCCAGCAGTCCACTCGCAGGGTGGGCTGAAGCTTTCTTT
CASSPLAGWAEAFF
>TRBJ2-7|NA|NA|TRBV7-2
TGTGCCAGCAGCTTAGGGGTCGGGGTCTACGAGCAGTACTTC
CASSLGVGVYEQYF
>TRBJ1-2|NA|few|TRBV25-1
TGTGCCAGCAGTGAATGGGCAGCGGGGGATAACTATGGCTACACCTTC
CASSEWAAGDNYGYTF
>TRBJ2-1|TRBD2|few|TRBV5-1
TGCGCCAGCAGTTTTGGACTAGCCTACAATGAGCAGTTCTTC
CASSFGLAYNEQFF
>TRBJ2-5|NA|NA|TRBV6-4
TGTGCCAGCGGCCGACAGGCCTCGTACCAAGAGACCCAGTACTTC
CASGRQASYQETQYF
>TRBJ1-1|NA|NA|TRBV9
TGTGCCAGCAGGGGAGAGAACACTGAAGCTTTCTTT
CASRGENTEAFF
>TRBJ2-1|TRBD2|NA|TRBV4-3
TGCGCCAGCAGCCAGGCTTTAGCGGGAGTGAATGAGCAGTTCTTC
CASSQALAGVNEQFF
>TRBJ2-1|TRBD2|NA|TRBV29-1
TGCAGCCCCCTTAGCGGGAGGGGGGATGAGCAGTTCTTC
CSPLSGRGDEQFF
>TRBJ2-7|NA|NA|TRBV7-7
TGTGCTAGCAGCTTAGCAGGAGGTTACGAGCAGTACTTC
CASSLAGGYEQYF
>TRBJ2-4|TRBD2|NA|TRBV7-2
TGTGCCAGCAGCTTAGCGGGGACTAGCGCCAAAAACATTCAGTACTTC
CASSLAGTSAKNIQYF
>TRBJ2-3|TRBD1|NA|TRBV5-4
TGTGCCAGCAGCCCCGGACAGGGGGTTAGCACAGATACGCAGTATTTT
CASSPGQGVSTDTQYF